This T cell receptor (beta chain) emerged from a study of blood T cell repertoires in COVID-19. Trimming at V came to 3 bases and at J to 6 bases, leaving 6 bases not matched to a gene. This CDR3 has 14 residues. Germline CDR1 and CDR2: SGHVS and FNYEAQ. Sequenced by immunoSEQ multiplex PCR; TCRdb stores in-frame clones only, minus some. The sample holds a few hundred thousand clones, 89% seen once. The V call is TRBV7-6, the J call TRBJ2-7; 9 bases are a match to TRBD1. The TCR originated in a woman between 35 and 50 years old who had recovered from COVID-19. Sequenced sample: peripheral blood. In DNA, the CDR3 is TGTGCCAGCAGCTTGGGACAGGGCCGTTTCGAGCAGTACTTC. It specifies CASSLGQGRFEQYF. Combining the CDR3 with reference TRBV7-6 and TRBJ2-7 gives the whole variable domain GAGVSQSPRYKVTKRGQDVALRCDPISGHVSLYWYRQALGQGPEFLTYFNYEAQQDKSGLPNDRFSAERPEGSISTLTIQRTEQRDSAMYRCASSLGQGRFEQYFGPGTRLTVT.